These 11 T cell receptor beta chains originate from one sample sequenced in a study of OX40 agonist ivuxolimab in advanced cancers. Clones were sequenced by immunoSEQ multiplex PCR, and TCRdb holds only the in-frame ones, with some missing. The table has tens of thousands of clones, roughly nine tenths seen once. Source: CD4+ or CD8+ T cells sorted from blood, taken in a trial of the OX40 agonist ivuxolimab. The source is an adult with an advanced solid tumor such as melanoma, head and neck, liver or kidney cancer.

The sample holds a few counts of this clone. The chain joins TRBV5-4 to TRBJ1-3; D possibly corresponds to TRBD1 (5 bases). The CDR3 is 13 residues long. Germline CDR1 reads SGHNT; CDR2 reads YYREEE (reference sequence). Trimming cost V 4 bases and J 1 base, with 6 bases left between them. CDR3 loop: CASSPGSGNTIYF. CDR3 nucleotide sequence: TGTGCCAGCAGCCCAGGGTCTGGAAACACCATATATTTT.

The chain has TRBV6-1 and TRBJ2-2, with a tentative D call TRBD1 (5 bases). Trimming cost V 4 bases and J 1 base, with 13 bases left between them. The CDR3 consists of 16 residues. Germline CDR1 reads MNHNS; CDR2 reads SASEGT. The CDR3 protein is CASSARRQGNTGELFF. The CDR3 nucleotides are TGTGCCAGCAGTGCGAGGCGGCAGGGGAACACCGGGGAGCTGTTTTTT.

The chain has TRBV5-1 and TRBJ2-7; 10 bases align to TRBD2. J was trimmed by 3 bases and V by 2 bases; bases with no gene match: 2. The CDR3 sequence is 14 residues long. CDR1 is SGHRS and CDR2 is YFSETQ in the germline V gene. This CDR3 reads CASSLAGGDYEQYF. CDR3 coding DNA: TGCGCCAGCAGCTTAGCGGGAGGGGACTACGAGCAGTACTTC.

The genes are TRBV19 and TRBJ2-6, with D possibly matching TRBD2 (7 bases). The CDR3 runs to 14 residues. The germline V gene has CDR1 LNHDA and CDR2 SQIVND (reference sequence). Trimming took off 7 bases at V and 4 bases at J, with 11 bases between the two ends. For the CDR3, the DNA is TGTGCCAGTATCCGGGGGGCCGGGGCCAACGTCCTGACTTTC. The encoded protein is CASIRGAGANVLTF.

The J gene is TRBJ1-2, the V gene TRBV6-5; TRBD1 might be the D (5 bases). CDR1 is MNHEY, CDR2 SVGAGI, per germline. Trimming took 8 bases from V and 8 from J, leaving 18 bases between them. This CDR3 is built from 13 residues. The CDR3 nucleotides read TGTGCCAGCCGCGGGGGGGAGGTTTTGGGCTACACCTTC. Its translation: CASRGGEVLGYTF.

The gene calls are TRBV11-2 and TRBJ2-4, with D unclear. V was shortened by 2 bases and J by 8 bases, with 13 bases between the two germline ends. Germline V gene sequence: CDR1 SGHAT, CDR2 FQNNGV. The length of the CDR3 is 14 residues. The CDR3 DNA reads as TGTGCCAGCAGCTTATCTCCTCGACGGGACATTCAGTACTTC. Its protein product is CASSLSPRRDIQYF.

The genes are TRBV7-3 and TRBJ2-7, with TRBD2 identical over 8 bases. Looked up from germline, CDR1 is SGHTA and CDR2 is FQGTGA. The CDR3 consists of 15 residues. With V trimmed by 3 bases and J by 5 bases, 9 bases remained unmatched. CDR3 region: CASSLAGTSSDEQYF. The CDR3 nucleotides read TGTGCCAGCAGCTTGGCCGGGACTAGTAGCGACGAGCAGTACTTC.

CDR3 residues: CASSDQVGYSYEQYF. CDR3 bases: TGTGCCAGCAGTGATCAAGTAGGGTATTCCTACGAGCAGTACTTC. The chain employs TRBV2 and TRBJ2-7; D unclear. V gave up 3 bases and J gave up 1 base, with 13 bases separating them. The CDR3 contains 15 residues. Germline CDR1 is SNHLY and CDR2 is FYNNEI. Full variable domain (missing parts from reference TRBV2 and TRBJ2-7): EPEVTQTPSHQVTQMGQEVILRCVPISNHLYFYWYRQILGQKVEFLVSFYNNEISEKSEIFDDQFSVERPDGSNFTLKIRSTKLEDSAMYFCASSDQVGYSYEQYFGPGTRLTVT.

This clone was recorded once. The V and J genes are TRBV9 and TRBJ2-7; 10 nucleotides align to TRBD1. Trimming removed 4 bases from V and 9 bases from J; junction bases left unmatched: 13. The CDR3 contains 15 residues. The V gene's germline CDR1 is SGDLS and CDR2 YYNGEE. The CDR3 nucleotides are TGTGCCAGCAGCCCTCGACAGGGGGCGGAATGGGTGCAGTACTTC. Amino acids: CASSPRQGAEWVQYF.

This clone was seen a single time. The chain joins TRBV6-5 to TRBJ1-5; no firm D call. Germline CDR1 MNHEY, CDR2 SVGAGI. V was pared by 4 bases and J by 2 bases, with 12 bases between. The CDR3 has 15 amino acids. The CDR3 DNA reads TGTGCCAGCAGTTTTGGCCACGGGGGCAATCAGCCCCAGCATTTT. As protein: CASSFGHGGNQPQHF.

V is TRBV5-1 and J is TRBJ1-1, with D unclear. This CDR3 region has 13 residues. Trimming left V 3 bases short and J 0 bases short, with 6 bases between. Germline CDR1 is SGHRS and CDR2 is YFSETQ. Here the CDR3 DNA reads TGCGCCAGCAGCTCAGATCTGAACACTGAAGCTTTCTTT. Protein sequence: CASSSDLNTEAFF.